This TCR beta chain was found in a study of OX40 agonist ivuxolimab in advanced cancers. About the study: Ivuxolimab, an agonist antibody against OX40 (CD134), was given to patients. Patients treated during dose escalation were battling hepatocellular carcinoma, melanoma, renal cell or head and neck cancer.

Regarding this clone: Its target is unknown.

General study results and limits: At 0.1 to 3.0 mg/kg and by week 6, clonal expansion occurred in CD4+ and CD8+ blood T cells.

Looked up from germline, CDR1 is KGHSH and CDR2 is LQKENI. Trimming pared 5 bases from V and 10 bases from J, leaving 17 bases between. This CDR3 spans 13 amino acids. The table came from immunoSEQ multiplex PCR; TCRdb's copy has only in-frame clones and leaves some out. The data show tens of thousands of clones, approximately 83% seen once. This specimen consisted of CD4+ or CD8+ T cells sorted from blood, obtained in a trial of the OX40 agonist ivuxolimab. The J gene is TRBJ1-1, the V gene TRBV18; D perhaps matches TRBD1 (6 bases). The TCR comes from an adult with an advanced solid tumor such as melanoma, head and neck, liver or kidney cancer. CDR3 amino acids: CASSSGHRRGAFF. The CDR3 nucleotides are TGTGCCAGCTCATCGGGACACCGAAGGGGAGCTTTCTTT.